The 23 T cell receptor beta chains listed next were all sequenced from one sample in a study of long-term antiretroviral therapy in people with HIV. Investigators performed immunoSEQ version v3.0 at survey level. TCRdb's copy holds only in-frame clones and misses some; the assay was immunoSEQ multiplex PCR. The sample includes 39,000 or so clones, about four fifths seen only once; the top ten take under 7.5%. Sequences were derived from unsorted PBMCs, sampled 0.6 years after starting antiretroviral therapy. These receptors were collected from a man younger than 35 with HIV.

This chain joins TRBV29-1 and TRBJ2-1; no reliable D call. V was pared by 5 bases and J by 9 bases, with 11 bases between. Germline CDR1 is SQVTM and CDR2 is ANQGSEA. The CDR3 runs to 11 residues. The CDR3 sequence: CSVSMLSEQFF. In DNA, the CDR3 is TGCAGCGTTTCTATGCTGTCTGAGCAGTTCTTC.

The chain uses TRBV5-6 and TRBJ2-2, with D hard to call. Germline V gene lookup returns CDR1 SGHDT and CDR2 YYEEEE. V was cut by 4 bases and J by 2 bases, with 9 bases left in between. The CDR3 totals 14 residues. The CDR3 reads CASSLSLNTGELFF. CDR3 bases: TGTGCCAGCAGCCTATCCCTTAACACCGGGGAGCTGTTTTTT.

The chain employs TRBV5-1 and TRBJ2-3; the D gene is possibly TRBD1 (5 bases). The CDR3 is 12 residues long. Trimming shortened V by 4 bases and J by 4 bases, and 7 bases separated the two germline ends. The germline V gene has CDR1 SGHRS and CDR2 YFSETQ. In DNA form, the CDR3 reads TGCGCCAGCAGCCTAGGGGCAGATACGCAGTATTTT. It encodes CASSLGADTQYF.

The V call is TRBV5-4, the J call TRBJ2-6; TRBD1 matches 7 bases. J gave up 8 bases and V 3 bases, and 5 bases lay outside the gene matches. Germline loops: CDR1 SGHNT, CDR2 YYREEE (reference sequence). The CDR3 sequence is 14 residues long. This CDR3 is CASSSGTVSNVLTF. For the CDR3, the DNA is TGTGCCAGCAGCTCCGGGACAGTTTCCAACGTCCTGACTTTC.

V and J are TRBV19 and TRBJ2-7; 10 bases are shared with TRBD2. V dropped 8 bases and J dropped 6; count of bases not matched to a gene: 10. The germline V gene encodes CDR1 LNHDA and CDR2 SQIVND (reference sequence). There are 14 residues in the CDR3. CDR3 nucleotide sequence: TGTGCCAGTTCAATCCTCTCTAGCGGGAGCGAGCAGTACTTC. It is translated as CASSILSSGSEQYF.

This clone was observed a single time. The CDR3 is CASGVSSNEQFF. The CDR3 nucleotides are TGTGCCAGCGGGGTATCAAGCAATGAGCAGTTCTTC. The V call is TRBV6-6, the J call TRBJ2-1; no firm D call. V was clipped by 8 bases and J by 6 bases, with 11 bases between them. Germline lookup yields CDR1 MNHNY and CDR2 SVGAGI (reference sequence). The CDR3 is 12 amino acids.

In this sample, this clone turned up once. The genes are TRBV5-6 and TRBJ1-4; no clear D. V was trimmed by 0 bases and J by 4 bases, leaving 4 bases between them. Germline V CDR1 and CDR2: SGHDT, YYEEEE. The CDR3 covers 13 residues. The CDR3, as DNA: TGTGCCAGCAGCTTGGGCCTTAATGAAAAACTGTTTTTT. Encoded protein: CASSLGLNEKLFF.

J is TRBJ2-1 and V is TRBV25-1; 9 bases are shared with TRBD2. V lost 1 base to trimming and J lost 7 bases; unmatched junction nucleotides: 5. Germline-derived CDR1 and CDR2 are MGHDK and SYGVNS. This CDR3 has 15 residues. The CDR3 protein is CASSELAGERNEQFF. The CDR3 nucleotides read TGTGCCAGCAGTGAATTAGCGGGAGAAAGGAATGAGCAGTTCTTC.

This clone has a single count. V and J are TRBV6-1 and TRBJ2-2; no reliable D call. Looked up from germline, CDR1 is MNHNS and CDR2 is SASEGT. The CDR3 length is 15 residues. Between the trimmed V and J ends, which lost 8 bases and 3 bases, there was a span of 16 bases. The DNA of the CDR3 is TGTGCCAGCTGTTTCCTCCGCGGTTACACCGGGGAGCTGTTTTTT. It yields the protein CASCFLRGYTGELFF.

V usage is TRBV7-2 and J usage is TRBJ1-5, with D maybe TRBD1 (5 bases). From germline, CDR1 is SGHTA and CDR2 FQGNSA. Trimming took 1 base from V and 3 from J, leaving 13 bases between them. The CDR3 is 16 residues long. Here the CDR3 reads CASSLGLGANNQPQHF. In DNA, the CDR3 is TGTGCCAGCAGCTTAGGGTTAGGGGCGAACAATCAGCCCCAGCATTTT.

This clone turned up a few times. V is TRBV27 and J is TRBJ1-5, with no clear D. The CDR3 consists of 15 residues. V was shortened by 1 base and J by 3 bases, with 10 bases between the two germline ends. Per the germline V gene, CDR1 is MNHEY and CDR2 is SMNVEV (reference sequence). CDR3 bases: TGTGCCAGCAGTTTATACGGGAGTGACAATCAGCCCCAGCATTTT. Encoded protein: CASSLYGSDNQPQHF.

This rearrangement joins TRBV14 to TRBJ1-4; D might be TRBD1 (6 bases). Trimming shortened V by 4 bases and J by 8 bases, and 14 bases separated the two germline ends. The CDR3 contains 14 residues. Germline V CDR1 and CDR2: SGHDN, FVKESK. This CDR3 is CASSRWDNEEKLFF. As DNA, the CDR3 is TGTGCCAGCAGCCGATGGGACAACGAGGAAAAACTGTTTTTT.

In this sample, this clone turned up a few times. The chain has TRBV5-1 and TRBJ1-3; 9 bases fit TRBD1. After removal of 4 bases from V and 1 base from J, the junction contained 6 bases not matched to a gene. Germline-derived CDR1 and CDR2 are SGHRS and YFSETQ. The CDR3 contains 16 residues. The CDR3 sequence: CASSMGQGVSGNTIYF. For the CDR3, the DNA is TGCGCCAGCAGCATGGGACAGGGCGTGTCTGGAAACACCATATATTTT.

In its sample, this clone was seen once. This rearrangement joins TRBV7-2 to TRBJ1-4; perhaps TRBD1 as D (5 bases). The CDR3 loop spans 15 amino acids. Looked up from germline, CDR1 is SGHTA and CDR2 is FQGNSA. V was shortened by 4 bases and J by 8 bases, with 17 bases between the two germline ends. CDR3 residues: CASSSGPLRTEKLFF. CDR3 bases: TGTGCCAGCAGCTCGGGACCGCTCCGAACCGAAAAACTGTTTTTT.

DNA for the CDR3: TGTGCCACTACGGATCCTAACTACGAGCAGTACTTC. This sequence encodes CATTDPNYEQYF. The V call is TRBV28, the J call TRBJ2-7, with D hard to call. Trimming cost V 10 bases and J 3 bases, with 13 bases left between them. The CDR3 runs to 12 residues. Germline V lookup: CDR1 MDHEN, CDR2 SYDVKM.

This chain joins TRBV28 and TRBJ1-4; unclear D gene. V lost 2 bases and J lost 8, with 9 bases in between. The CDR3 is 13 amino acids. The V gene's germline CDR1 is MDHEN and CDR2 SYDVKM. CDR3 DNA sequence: TGTGCCAGCAGTTTACCCGCCAGGGAAAAACTGTTTTTT. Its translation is CASSLPAREKLFF.

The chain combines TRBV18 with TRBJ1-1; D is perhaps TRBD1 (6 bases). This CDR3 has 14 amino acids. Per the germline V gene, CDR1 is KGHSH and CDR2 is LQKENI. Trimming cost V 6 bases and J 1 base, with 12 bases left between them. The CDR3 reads CASSLGQKNTEAFF. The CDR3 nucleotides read TGTGCCAGCTCCCTCGGACAGAAGAACACTGAAGCTTTCTTT.

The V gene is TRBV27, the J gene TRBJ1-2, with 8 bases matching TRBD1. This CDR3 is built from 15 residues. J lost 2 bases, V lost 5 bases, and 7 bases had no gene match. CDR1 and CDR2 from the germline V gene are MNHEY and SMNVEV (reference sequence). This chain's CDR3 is CASSPGQDRNYGYTF. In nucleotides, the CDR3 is TGTGCCAGCAGTCCGGGACAGGACCGAAACTATGGCTACACCTTC.

Here the CDR3 reads CASSPRDSRDGQFF. In DNA form, the CDR3 reads TGTGCCAGCAGCCCCCGGGACAGCCGGGATGGGCAGTTCTTC. This chain connects TRBV7-2 to TRBJ2-1, with 7 bases matching TRBD1. CDR1 SGHTA and CDR2 FQGNSA come from the germline V gene. Trimming at V came to 5 bases and at J to 12 bases, leaving 13 bases not matched to a gene. The CDR3 extends over 14 amino acids.

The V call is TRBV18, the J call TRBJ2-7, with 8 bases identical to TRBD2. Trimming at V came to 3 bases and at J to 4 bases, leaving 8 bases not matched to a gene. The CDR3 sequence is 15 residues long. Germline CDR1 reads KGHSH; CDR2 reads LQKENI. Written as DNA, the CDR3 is TGTGCCAGCTCACCGGGACCCCGGGGGGGATACGAGCAGTACTTC. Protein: CASSPGPRGGYEQYF.

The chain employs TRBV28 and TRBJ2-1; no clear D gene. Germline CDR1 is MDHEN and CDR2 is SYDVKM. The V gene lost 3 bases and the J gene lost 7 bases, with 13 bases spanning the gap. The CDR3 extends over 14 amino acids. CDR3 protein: CASSLGSKRNEQFF. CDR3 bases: TGTGCCAGCAGTTTGGGATCTAAAAGAAATGAGCAGTTCTTC.

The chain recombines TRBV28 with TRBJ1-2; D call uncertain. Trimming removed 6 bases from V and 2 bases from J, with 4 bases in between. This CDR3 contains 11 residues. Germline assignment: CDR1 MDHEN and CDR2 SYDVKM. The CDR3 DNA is TGTGCCAGCAGGTTAAACTATGGCTACACCTTC. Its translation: CASRLNYGYTF.

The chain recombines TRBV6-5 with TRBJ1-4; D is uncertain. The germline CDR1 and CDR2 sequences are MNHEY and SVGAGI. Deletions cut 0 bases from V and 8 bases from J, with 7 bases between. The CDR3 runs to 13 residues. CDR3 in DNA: TGTGCCAGCAGTTACTCAATGCAGGAAAAACTGTTTTTT. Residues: CASSYSMQEKLFF.